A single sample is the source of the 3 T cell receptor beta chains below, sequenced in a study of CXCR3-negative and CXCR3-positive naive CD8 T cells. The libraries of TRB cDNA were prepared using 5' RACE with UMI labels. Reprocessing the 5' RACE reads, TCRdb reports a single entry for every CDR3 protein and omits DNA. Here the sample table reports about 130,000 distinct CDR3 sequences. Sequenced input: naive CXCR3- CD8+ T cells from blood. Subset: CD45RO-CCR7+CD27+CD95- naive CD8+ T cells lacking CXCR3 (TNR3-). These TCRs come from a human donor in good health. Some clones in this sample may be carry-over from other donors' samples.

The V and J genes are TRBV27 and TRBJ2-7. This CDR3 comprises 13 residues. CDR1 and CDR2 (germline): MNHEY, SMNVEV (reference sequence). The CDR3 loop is CASTNRGSYEQYF.

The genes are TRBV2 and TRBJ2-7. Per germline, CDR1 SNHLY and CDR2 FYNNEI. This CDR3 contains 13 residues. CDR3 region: CASTINPSYEQYF.

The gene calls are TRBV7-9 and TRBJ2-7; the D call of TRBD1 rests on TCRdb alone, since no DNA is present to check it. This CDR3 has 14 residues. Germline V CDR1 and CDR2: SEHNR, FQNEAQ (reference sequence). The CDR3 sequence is CASSYDRGLNEQYF.